This paragraph reports one T cell receptor beta chain. Source study methods: How many nucleated cells were present was estimated from reference gene primer amplification. The repertoire was sequenced with immunoSEQ multiplex PCR; TCRdb's copy has only in-frame clones and lacks some. V and J calls and clone size are those listed in that table; D and trimming were worked out from the DNA. Here the sample spans 150,000 to 200,000 clones, 82% being singletons. This sample is part of a study of blood T cell repertoires in COVID-19. In the study overall: Both acute and convalescent COVID-19 samples were obtained from the United States, Italy and Spain. Nucleic acid was either cDNA or gDNA, and it came from T cells, B-cell-depleted T cells, or PBMCs.

Seattle's enrolled individuals joined amid active infection and were then monitored longitudinally. The germline V and J ends were trimmed by 2 bases and 6 bases, with 8 bases remaining between them. Germline loops: CDR1 LGHDT, CDR2 YNNKEL (reference sequence). This CDR3 has 13 residues. The V gene is TRBV3-1 (or the pseudogene TRBV3-2), the J gene TRBJ1-5; the D gene is possibly TRBD1 (6 bases). The specimen sequenced was peripheral blood. This receptor was obtained from a woman aged 60-70 years with COVID-19, enrolled during active disease. CDR3 sequence (DNA): TGTGCCAGCAGCCAAACAGGGAGTCAGCCCCAGCATTTT. Its protein product is CASSQTGSQPQHF.